This T cell receptor beta chain was identified during a study of CD8 T cells in Susac syndrome. It was with random hexamers that about 0.45 to 1 ug RNA was reverse transcribed. Amplification of the TCR beta CDR3 was carried out by immunoSEQ multiplex PCR, which spanned a total of 54 Vbeta and 13 Jbeta segments. TCRdb recomputed calls from the immunoSEQ multiplex PCR reads with MiXCR, one row per CDR3 protein. This sample yields around 200,000 distinct CDR3 sequences, of which about 95% are seen a single time; around 0.08% belongs to the top ten. This CDR3 contains 14 residues. The trim removed 5 bases at V and 1 base at J, leaving 7 bases unmatched. Germline lookup yields CDR1 DFQATT and CDR2 SNEGSKA (reference sequence).

This sequence joins TRBV20-1 and TRBJ1-1; 7 bases agree with TRBD1. This receptor was taken from a human donor with multiple sclerosis. Sample: CD4+ T cells from PBMCs. In nucleotides, the CDR3 is TGCAGTGCTGACTACAGGGGAGAGAACACTGAAGCTTTCTTT. Its protein product is CSADYRGENTEAFF.